This T cell receptor (beta chain) stems from a study of shared clonotypes between healthy human individuals. Looking at the study overall: CD4 naive and CD4 memory each took three plates per donor, while CD8 naive took two and CD8 memory one.

With V trimmed by 4 bases and J by 3 bases, 9 bases remained unmatched. The CDR3 spans 16 residues. The V gene's germline CDR1 is SGHRS and CDR2 YFSETQ. The study, taken as a whole, reports: Only blood samples were collected, and tissue repertoires likely differ.

Nashville, Tennessee was home to all donors, each a Caucasian adult. A remark on this clone: The antigen is not known.

TCRdb's copy holds only in-frame clones and misses some; the assay was immunoSEQ multiplex PCR. The data hold roughly 2.2 million clones, with roughly 92% observed a single time. The TCR originated in a man younger than 30 in good health. Some clones in this sample may be carry-over from other donors' samples. The sequenced sample consisted of naive CD4+ T cells from PBMCs. Subset reported: CD45RA+ positively selected. This rearrangement joins TRBV5-1 to TRBJ1-2; 10 nucleotides match TRBD1. Written as DNA, the CDR3 is TGCGCCAGCAGCCTTCGGACAGGGGGGGTGGACTATGGCTACACCTTC. It specifies CASSLRTGGVDYGYTF. Full variable domain (outside the CDR3, taken from reference TRBV5-1 and TRBJ1-2): KAGVTQTPRYLIKTRGQQVTLSCSPISGHRSVSWYQQTPGQGLQFLFEYFSETQRNKGNFPGRFSGRQFSNSRSEMNVSTLELGDSALYLCASSLRTGGVDYGYTFGSGTRLTVV.